This T cell receptor (beta chain) was identified in a study of blood T cell repertoires in COVID-19. As for the study in general: The United States, Italy and Spain provided the acute and convalescent COVID-19 samples. Sample material is recorded as cDNA or gDNA derived from T cells, B-cell-depleted T cells, or PBMCs.

V shed 6 bases and J shed 2 bases, with 22 bases lying between them. This CDR3 contains 17 residues. CDR1 and CDR2 (germline): LNHDA, SQIVND (reference sequence). Authors' analysis steps: Researchers report that nucleated cell counts were estimated from reference gene primer amplification. TCRdb's table, derived via immunoSEQ multiplex PCR, lists solely in-frame clones and lacks some. The DNA was the basis for D and trimming; V, J and clone size are from that table. The sample gives a few hundred thousand clones, around 89% of which show up once; about 0.8% is in the top ten. J is TRBJ1-2 and V is TRBV19; D gene ambiguous. The sequence was obtained from a man aged 25 to 40 with acute or convalescent COVID-19. What was sequenced was peripheral blood. As DNA, the CDR3 is TGTGCCAGTAGGCCCACGCGGGGAACAAGAGGAAACTATGGCTACACCTTC. Translated, it gives CASRPTRGTRGNYGYTF.